This T cell receptor beta chain originates from a study of blood T cell repertoires in COVID-19. Study information: Spain, Italy and the United States supplied samples that represented acute and convalescent COVID-19.

Repertoires were generated with immunoSEQ multiplex PCR, while TCRdb's copy carries only in-frame clones and drops some. Altogether fewer than 110,000 clones are present, 90% to 95% being singletons, with the ten largest covering less than 1.5%. This clone was seen once. V lost 3 bases to trimming and J lost 6 bases; unmatched junction nucleotides: 9. The CDR3 is made up of 17 amino acids. Per germline, CDR1 KGHDR and CDR2 SFDVKD. Sequenced material: peripheral blood. The receptor's source is a young woman with acute or convalescent COVID-19. V gene TRBV24-1 combines with J gene TRBJ2-7, with 14 bases identical to TRBD2. CDR3 nucleotides: TGTGCCACCAGTGATCAAACGACTAGCGGGAGGGCCTGCGAGCAGTACTTC. It codes for CATSDQTTSGRACEQYF.